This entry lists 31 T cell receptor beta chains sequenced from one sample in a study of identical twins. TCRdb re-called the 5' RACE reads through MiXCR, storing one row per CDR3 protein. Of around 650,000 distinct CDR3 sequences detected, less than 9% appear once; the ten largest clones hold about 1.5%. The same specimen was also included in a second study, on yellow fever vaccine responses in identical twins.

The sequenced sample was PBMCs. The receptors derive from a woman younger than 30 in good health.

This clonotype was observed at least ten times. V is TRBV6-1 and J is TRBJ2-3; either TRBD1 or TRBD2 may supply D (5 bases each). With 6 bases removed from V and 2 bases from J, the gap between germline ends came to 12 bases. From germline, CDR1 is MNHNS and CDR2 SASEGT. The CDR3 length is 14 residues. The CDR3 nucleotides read TGTGCCAGCAGGCGAACCGGGACCACAGATACGCAGTATTTT. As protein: CASRRTGTTDTQYF.

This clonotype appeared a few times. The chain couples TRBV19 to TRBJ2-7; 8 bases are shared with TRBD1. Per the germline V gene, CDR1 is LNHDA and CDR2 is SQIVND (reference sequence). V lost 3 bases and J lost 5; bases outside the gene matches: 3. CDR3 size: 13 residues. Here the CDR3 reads CASSMPGGDEQYF. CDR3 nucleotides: TGTGCCAGTAGTATGCCAGGGGGCGACGAGCAGTACTTC.

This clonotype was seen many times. The CDR3: CASSLARMNTEAFF. CDR3 DNA: TGTGCCAGCAGTTTGGCGAGAATGAACACTGAAGCTTTCTTT. The V gene is TRBV12-3 or TRBV12-4, the J gene TRBJ1-1, with unresolved D. The CDR3 runs 14 residues. Trimming left V 3 bases short and J 0 bases short, with 8 bases between.

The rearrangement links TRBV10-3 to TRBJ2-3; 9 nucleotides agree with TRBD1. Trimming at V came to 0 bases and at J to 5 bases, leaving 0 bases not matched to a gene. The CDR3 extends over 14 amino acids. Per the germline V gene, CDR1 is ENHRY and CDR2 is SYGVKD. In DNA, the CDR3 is TGTGCCATCAGTGAGTCGACAGGGGGAGATACGCAGTATTTT. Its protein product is CAISESTGGDTQYF.

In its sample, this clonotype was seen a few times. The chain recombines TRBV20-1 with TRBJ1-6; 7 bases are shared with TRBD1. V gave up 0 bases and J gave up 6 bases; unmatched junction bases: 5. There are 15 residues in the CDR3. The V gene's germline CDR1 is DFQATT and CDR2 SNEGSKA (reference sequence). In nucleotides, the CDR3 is TGCAGTGCTAGAGAGAACAGGGGAATTAATTCACCCCTCCACTTT. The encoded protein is CSARENRGINSPLHF.

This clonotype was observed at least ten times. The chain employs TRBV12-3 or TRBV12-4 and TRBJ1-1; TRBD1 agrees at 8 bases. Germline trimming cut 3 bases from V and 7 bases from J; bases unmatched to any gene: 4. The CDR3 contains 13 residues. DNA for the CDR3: TGTGCCAGCAGTTTGGCCGGACAGGGTGAAGCTTTCTTT. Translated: CASSLAGQGEAFF.

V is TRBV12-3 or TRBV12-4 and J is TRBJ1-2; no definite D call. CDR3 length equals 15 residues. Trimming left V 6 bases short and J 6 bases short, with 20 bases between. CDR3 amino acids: CASSDPLRTIHGYTF. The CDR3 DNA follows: TGTGCCAGCAGCGATCCCCTGAGGACCATTCATGGCTACACCTTC.

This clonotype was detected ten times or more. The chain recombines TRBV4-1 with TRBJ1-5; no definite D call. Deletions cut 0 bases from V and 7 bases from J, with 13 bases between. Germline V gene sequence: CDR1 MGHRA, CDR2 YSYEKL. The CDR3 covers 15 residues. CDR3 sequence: CASSQDRREDQPQHF. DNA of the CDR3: TGCGCCAGCAGCCAAGATAGAAGGGAAGACCAGCCCCAGCATTTT.

CDR3 DNA sequence: TGTGCCAGCAGATCAACAGGGATGAACACTGAAGCTTTCTTT. Its protein product is CASRSTGMNTEAFF. The chain employs TRBV12-3 or TRBV12-4 and TRBJ1-1; tentative D call: TRBD1 (6 bases). The length of the CDR3 is 14 residues. The V end lost 6 bases, the J end lost 0 bases, and 11 bases lay between the germline ends.

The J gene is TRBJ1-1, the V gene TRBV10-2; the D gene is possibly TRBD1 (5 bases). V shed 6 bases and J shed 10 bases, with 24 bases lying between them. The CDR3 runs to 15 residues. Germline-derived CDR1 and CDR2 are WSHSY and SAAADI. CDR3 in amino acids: CASSYSGPGPGGAFF. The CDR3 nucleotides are TGCGCCAGCAGCTACTCGGGGCCGGGACCCGGTGGAGCTTTCTTT.

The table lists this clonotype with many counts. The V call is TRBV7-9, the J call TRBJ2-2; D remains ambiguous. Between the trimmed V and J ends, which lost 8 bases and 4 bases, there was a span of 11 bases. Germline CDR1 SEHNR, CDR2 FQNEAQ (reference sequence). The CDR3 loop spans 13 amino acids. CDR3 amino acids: CASESGFTGELFF. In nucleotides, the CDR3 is TGTGCCAGCGAATCGGGTTTCACCGGGGAGCTGTTTTTT.

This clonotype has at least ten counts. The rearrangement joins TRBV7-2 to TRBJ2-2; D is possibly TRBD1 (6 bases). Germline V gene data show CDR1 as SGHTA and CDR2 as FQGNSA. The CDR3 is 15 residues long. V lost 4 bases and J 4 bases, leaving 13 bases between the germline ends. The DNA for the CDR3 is TGTGCCAGCAGCTCGAAAGGGGGAAGCACCGGGGAGCTGTTTTTT. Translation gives CASSSKGGSTGELFF. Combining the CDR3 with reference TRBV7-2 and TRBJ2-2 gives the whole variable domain GAGVSQSPSNKVTEKGKDVELRCDPISGHTALYWYRQSLGQGLEFLIYFQGNSAPDKSGLPSDRFSAERTGGSVSTLTIQRTQQEDSAVYLCASSSKGGSTGELFFGEGSRLTVL.

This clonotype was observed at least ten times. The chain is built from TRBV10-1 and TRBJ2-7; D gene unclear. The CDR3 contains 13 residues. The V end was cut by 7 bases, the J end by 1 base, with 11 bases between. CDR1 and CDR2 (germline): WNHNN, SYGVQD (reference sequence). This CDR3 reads CASNRRISYEQYV. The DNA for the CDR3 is TGCGCCAGCAACAGACGGATATCCTACGAGCAGTACGTC.

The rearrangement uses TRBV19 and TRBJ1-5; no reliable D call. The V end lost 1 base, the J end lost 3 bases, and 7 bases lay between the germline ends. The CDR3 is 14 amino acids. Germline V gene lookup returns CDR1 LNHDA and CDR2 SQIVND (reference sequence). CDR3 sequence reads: CASSIVPVNQPQHF. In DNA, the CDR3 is TGTGCCAGTAGTATAGTACCGGTCAATCAGCCCCAGCATTTT.

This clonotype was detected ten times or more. CDR3 protein: CATSTTQYEQFF. CDR3 coding DNA: TGTGCCACCAGTACAACCCAATATGAGCAGTTCTTC. The genes are TRBV24-1 and TRBJ2-1; D not resolved. The CDR3 loop spans 12 amino acids. Germline CDR1 and CDR2: KGHDR and SFDVKD. Trimming stripped 6 bases from V and 8 bases from J, with 10 bases between.

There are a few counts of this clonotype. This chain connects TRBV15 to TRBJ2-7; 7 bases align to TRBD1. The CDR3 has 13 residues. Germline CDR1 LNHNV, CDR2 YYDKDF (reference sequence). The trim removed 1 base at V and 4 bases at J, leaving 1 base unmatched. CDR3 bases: TGTGCCACCAGCAGAGGGGGACAGTACGAGCAGTACGTC. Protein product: CATSRGGQYEQYV.

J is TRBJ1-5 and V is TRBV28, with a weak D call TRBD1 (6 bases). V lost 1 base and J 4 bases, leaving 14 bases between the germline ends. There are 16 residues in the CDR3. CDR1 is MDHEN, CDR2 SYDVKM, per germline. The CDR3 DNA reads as TGTGCCAGCAGTTTATCCGGACAGAGGGGAAATCAGCCCCAGCATTTT. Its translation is CASSLSGQRGNQPQHF.

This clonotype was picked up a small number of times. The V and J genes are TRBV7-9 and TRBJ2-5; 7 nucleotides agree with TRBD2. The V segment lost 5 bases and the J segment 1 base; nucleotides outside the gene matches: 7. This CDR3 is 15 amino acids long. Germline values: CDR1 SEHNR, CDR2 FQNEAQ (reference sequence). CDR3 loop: CASSPMTSSQETQYF. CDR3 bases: TGTGCCAGCAGCCCCATGACTAGCAGCCAAGAGACCCAGTACTTC.

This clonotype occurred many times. The CDR3 spells CASSLTSESLEQYF. DNA of the CDR3: TGTGCCAGCAGCTTAACAAGCGAGTCGCTCGAGCAGTACTTC. The rearrangement links TRBV7-3 to TRBJ2-7; D not certain. Germline-derived CDR1 and CDR2 are SGHTA and FQGTGA. The CDR3 is 14 amino acids. Deletions cut 0 bases from V and 6 bases from J, with 12 bases between.

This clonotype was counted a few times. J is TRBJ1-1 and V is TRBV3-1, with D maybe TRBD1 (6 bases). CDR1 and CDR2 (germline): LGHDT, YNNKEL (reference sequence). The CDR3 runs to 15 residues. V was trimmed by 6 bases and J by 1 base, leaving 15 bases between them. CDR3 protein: CASRGIMTGNTEAFF. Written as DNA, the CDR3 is TGTGCCAGCAGGGGGATTATGACAGGGAACACTGAAGCTTTCTTT. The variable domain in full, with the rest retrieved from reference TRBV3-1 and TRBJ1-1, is DTAVSQTPKYLVTQMGNDKSIKCEQNLGHDTMYWYKQDSKKFLKIMFSYNNKELIINETVPNRFSPKSPDKAHLNLHINSLELGDSAVYFCASRGIMTGNTEAFFGQGTRLTVV.

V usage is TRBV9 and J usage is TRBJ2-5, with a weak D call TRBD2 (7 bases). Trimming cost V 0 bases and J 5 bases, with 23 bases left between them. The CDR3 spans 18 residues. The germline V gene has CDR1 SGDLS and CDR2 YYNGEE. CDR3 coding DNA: TGTGCCAGCAGCGTAGCTATTCCCGACGGGGGGCCACGGGAGACCCAGTACTTC. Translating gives CASSVAIPDGGPRETQYF.

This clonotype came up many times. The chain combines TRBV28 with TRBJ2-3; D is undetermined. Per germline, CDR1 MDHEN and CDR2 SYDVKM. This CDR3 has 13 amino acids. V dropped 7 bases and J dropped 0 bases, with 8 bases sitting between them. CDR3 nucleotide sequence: TGTGCCAGCACCTTAGAAAGCACAGATACGCAGTATTTT. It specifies CASTLESTDTQYF.

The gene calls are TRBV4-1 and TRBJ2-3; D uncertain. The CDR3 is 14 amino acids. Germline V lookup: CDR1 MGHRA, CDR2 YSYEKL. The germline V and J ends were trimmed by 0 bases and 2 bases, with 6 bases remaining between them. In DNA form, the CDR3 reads TGCGCCAGCAGCCAAGATATCTTCACAGATACGCAGTATTTT. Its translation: CASSQDIFTDTQYF.

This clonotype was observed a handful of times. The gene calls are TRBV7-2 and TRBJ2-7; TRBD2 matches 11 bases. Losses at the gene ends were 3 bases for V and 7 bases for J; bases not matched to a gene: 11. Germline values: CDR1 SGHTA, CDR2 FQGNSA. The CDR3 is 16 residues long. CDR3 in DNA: TGTGCCAGCAGCTTCTTTCAGCTAGCGGGAGGAGGTGAGCAGTACTTC. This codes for CASSFFQLAGGGEQYF.

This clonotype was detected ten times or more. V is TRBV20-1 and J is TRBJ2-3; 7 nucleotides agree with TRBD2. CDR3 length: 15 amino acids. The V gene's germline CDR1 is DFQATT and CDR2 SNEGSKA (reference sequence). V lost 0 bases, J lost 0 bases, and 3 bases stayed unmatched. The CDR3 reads CSARDPGGSTDTQYF. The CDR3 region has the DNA TGCAGTGCTAGAGACCCCGGGGGGAGCACAGATACGCAGTATTTT.

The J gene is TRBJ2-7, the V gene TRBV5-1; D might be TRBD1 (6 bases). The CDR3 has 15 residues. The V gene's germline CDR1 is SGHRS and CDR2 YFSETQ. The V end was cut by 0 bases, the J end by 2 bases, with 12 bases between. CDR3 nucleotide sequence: TGCGCCAGCAGCTTGGGATCACAGGGAACCTACGAGCAGTACTTC. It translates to CASSLGSQGTYEQYF.

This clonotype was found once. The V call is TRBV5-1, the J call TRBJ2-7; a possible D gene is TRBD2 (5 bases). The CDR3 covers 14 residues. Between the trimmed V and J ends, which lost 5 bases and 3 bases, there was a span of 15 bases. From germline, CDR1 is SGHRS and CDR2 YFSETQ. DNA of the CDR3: TGCGCCAGCAGTCCTGAGGGCTCCCTCTACGAGCAGTACTTC. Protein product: CASSPEGSLYEQYF.

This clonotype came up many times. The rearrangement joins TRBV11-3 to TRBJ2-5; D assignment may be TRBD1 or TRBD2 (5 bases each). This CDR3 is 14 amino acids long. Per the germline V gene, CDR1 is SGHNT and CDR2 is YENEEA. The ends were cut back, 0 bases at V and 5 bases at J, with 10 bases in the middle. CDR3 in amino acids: CASSLDGGSETQYF. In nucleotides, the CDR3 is TGTGCCAGCAGCTTAGATGGGGGTTCGGAGACCCAGTACTTC.

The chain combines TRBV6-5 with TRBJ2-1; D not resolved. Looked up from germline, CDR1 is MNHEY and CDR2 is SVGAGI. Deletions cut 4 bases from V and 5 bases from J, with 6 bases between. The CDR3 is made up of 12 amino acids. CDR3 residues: CASSSRNNEQFF. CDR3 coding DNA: TGTGCCAGCAGTTCCCGAAACAATGAGCAGTTCTTC.

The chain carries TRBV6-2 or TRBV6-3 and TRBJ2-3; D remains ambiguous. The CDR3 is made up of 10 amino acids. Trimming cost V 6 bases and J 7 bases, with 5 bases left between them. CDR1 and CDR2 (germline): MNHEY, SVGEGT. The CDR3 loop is CASSHHTQYF. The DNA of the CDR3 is TGTGCCAGCAGCCACCATACGCAGTATTTT.

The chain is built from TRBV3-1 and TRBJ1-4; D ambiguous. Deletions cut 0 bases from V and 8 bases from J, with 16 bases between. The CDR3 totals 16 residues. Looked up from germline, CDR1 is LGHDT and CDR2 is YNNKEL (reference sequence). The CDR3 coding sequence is TGTGCCAGCAGCCAAGAATTTGGCCGGGAGTGGGAAAAACTGTTTTTT. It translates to CASSQEFGREWEKLFF.